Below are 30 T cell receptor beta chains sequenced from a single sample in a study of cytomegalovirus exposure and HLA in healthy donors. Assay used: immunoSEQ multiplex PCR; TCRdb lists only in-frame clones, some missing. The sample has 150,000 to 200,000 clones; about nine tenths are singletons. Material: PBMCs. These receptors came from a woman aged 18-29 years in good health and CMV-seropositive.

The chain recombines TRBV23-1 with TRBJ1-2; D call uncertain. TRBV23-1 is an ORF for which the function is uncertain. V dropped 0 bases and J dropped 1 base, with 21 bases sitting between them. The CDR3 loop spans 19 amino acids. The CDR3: CASSQSMAQRTSINYGYTF. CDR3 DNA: TGCGCCAGCAGTCAATCGATGGCGCAGCGCACATCAATTAACTATGGCTACACCTTC.

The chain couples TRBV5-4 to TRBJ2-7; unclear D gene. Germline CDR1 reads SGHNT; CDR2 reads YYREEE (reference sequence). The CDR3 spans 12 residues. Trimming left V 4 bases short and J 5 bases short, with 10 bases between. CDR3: CASSPTVNEQYF. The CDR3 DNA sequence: TGTGCCAGCAGCCCCACAGTCAACGAGCAGTACTTC.

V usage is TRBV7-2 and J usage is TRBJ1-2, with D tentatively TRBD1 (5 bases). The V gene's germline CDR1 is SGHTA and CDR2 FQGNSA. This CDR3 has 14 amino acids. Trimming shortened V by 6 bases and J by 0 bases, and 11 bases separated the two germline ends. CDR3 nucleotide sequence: TGTGCCAGCAGTTCGGCAGGGTCTAACTATGGCTACACCTTC. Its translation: CASSSAGSNYGYTF.

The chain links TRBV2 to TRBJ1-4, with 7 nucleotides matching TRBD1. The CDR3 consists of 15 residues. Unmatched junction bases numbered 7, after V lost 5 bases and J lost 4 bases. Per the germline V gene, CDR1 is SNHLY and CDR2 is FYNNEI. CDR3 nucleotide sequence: TGTGCCAGCAGTCCCAGGACAGGAAATAATGAAAAACTGTTTTTT. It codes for CASSPRTGNNEKLFF. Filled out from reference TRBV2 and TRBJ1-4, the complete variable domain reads EPEVTQTPSHQVTQMGQEVILRCVPISNHLYFYWYRQILGQKVEFLVSFYNNEISEKSEIFDDQFSVERPDGSNFTLKIRSTKLEDSAMYFCASSPRTGNNEKLFFGSGTQLSVL.

CDR3 in DNA: TGCGCCAGCGGCCACGGGACAGCGGTGGCCGGGGAGCTGTTTTTT. Translation: CASGHGTAVAGELFF. The chain recombines TRBV5-1 with TRBJ2-2, with TRBD1 matching over 7 bases. CDR1 and CDR2 from the germline V gene are SGHRS and YFSETQ. This CDR3 contains 15 residues. The V gene end was trimmed by 7 bases and the J gene end by 6 bases; junction bases not matched to a gene: 12.

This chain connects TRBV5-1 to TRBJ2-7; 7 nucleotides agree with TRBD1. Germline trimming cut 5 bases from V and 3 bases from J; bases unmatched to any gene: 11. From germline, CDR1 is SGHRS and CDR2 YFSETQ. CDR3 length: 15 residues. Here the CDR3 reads CASSLIQGPIYEQYF. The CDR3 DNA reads TGCGCCAGCAGTCTAATACAGGGGCCCATCTACGAGCAGTACTTC.

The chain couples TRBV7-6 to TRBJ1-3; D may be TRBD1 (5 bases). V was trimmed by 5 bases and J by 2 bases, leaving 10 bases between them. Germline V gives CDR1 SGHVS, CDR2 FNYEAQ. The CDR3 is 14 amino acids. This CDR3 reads CASSVTDTGNTIYF. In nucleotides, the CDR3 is TGTGCCAGCAGCGTGACAGATACTGGAAACACCATATATTTT.

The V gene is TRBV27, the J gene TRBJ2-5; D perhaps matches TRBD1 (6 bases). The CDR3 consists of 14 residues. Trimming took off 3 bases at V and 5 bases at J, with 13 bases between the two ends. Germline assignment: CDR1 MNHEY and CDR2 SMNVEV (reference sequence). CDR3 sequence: CASSFSRGTETQYF. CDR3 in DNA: TGTGCCAGCAGTTTTTCCAGGGGAACCGAGACCCAGTACTTC.

CDR3 nucleotides: TGTGCCAGCAGCCCAGGACTTGGCGGGAGTAGCGAGCAGTACTTC. Translated: CASSPGLGGSSEQYF. This chain joins TRBV11-1 and TRBJ2-7, with 7 positions matching TRBD2. Germline loops: CDR1 SGHAT, CDR2 FQDESV (reference sequence). The CDR3 spans 15 residues. The ends lost 5 bases at V and 6 bases at J; junction bases unmatched: 13.

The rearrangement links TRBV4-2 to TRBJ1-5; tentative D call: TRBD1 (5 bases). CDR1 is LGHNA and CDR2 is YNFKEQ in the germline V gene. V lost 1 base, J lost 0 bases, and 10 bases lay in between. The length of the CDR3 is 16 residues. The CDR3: CASSQVAGNSNQPQHF. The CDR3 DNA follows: TGTGCCAGCAGCCAAGTCGCAGGGAATAGCAATCAGCCCCAGCATTTT.

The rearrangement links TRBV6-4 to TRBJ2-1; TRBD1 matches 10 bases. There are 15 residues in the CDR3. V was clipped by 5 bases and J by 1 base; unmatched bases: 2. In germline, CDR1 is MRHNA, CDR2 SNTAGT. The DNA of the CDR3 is TGTGCCAGCAGTAAGGACAGGGGGTCCTACAATGAGCAGTTCTTC. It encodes CASSKDRGSYNEQFF.

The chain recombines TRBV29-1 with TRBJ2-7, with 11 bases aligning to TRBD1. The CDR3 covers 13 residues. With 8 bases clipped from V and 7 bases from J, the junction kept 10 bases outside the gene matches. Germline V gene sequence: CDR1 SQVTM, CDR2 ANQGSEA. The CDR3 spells CSIGDRGVSEQYF. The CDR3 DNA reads TGCAGCATTGGGGACAGGGGGGTTTCGGAGCAGTACTTC.

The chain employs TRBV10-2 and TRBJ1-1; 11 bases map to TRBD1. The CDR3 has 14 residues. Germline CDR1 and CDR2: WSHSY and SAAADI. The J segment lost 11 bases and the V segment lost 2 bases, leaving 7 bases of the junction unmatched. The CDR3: CASSERDRGLGAFF. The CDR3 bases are TGCGCCAGCAGTGAGCGGGACAGGGGGTTGGGGGCTTTCTTT.

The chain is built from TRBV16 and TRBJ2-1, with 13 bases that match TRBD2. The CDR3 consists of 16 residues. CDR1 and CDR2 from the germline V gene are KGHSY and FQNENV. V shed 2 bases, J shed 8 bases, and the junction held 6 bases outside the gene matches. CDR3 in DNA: TGTGCCAGCAGCCAAATGGGACTAGCGGGATTCTATGAGCAGTTCTTC. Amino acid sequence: CASSQMGLAGFYEQFF.

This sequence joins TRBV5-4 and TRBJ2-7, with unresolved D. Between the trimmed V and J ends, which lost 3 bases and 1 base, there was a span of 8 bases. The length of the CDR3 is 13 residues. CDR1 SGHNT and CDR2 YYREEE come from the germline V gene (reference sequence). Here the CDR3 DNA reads TGTGCCAGCAGCTCCCCCGGGTCCTACGAGCAGTACTTC. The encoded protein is CASSSPGSYEQYF.

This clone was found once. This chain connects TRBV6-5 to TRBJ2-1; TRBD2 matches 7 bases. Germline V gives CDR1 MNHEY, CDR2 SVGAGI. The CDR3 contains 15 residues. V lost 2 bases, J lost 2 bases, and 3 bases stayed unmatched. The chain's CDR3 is CASSYGGEAYNEQFF. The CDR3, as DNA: TGTGCCAGCAGTTACGGGGGGGAGGCCTACAATGAGCAGTTCTTC.

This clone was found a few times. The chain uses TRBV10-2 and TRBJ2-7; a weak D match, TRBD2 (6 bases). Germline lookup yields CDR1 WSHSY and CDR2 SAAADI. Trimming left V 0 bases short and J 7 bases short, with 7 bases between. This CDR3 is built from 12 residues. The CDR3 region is CASSESGGEQYF. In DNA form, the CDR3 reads TGCGCCAGCAGTGAGTCGGGGGGAGAGCAGTACTTC.

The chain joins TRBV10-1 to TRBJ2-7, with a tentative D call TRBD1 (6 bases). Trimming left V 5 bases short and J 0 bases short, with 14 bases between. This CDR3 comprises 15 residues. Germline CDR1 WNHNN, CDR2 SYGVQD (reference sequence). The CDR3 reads CASSPTGPSSYEQYF. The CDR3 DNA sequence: TGCGCCAGCAGTCCAACAGGGCCCAGCTCCTACGAGCAGTACTTC.

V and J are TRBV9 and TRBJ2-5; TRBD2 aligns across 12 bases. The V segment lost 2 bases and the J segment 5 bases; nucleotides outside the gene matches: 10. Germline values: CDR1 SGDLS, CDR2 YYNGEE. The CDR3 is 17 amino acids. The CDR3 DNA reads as TGTGCCAGCAGCGTCGGGATACTAGCGGGAGGTGGGGAGACCCAGTACTTC. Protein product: CASSVGILAGGGETQYF.

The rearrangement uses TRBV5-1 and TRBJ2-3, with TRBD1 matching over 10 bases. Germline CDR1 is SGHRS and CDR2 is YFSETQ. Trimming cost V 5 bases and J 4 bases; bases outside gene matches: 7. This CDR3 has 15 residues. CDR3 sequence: CASRIGTGESDTQYF. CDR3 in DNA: TGCGCCAGCAGAATTGGGACAGGGGAGTCAGATACGCAGTATTTT.

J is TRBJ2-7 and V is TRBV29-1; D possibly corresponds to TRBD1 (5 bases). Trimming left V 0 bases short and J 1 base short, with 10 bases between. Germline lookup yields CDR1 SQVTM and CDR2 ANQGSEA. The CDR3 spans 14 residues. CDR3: CSVEDGAGSYEQYF. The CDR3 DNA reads TGCAGCGTTGAAGATGGGGCAGGGTCCTACGAGCAGTACTTC.

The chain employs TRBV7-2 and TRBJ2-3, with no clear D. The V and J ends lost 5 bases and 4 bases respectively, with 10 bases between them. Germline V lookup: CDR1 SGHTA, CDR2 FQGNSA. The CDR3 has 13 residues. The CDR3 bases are TGTGCCAGCAGCCTCCGACTCCCAGATACGCAGTATTTT. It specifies CASSLRLPDTQYF.

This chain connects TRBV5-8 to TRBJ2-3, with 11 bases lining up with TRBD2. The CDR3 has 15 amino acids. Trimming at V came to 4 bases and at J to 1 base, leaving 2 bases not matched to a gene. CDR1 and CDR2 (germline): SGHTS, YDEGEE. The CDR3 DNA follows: TGTGCCAGCAGCCTGGGACTAGCGGGCACAGATACGCAGTATTTT. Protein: CASSLGLAGTDTQYF.

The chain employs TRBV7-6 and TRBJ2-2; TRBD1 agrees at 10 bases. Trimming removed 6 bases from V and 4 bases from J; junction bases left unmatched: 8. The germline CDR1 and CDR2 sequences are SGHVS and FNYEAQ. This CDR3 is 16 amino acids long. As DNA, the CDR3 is TGTGCCAGCAGTTTTCGGACAGGGGGAACCACCGGGGAGCTGTTTTTT. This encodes CASSFRTGGTTGELFF.

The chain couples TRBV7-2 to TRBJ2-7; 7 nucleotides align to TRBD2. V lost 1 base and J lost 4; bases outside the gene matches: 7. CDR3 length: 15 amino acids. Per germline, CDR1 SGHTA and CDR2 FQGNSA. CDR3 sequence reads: CASSLVAGVQYEQYF. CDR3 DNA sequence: TGTGCCAGCAGCTTAGTGGCGGGAGTACAATACGAGCAGTACTTC.

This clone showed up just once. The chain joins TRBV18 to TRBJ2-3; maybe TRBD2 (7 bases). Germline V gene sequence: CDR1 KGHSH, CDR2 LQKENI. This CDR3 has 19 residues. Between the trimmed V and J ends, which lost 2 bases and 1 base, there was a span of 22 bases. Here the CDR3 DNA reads TGTGCCAGCTCACCAAGGGAGAGGTGGGGGGGCCCGGGCACAGATACGCAGTATTTT. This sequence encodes CASSPRERWGGPGTDTQYF.

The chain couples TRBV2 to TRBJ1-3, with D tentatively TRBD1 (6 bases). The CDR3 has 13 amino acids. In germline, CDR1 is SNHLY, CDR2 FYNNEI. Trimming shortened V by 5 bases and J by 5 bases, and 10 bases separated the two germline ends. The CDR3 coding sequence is TGTGCCAGCAGTTCAGGGGAACGAAACACCATATATTTT. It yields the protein CASSSGERNTIYF.

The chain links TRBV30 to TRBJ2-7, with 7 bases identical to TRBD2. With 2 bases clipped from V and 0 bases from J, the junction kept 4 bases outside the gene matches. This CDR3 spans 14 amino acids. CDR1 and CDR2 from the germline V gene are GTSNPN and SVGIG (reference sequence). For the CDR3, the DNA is TGTGCCTGGAGTCGCGGGGGACTCTCCTACGAGCAGTACTTC. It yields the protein CAWSRGGLSYEQYF.

CDR3 protein: CASSPRQGLLMNTEAFF. The CDR3 DNA reads as TGTGCCAGCAGCCCCAGACAGGGACTTCTAATGAACACTGAAGCTTTCTTT. The chain uses TRBV7-9 and TRBJ1-1; 7 nucleotides line up with TRBD1. The CDR3 is 17 amino acids. V lost 5 bases, J lost 0 bases, and 12 bases stayed unmatched. Germline V lookup: CDR1 SEHNR, CDR2 FQNEAQ (reference sequence).

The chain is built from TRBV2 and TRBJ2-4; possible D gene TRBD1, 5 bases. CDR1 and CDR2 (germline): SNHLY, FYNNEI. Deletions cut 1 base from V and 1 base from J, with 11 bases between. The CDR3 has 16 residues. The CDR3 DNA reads TGTGCCAGCAGTGAAGTAGGGGTACTGGCCAAAAACATTCAGTACTTC. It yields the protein CASSEVGVLAKNIQYF.